Following are 32 T cell receptor beta chains from one sample sequenced in a study of blood T cell repertoires in COVID-19. Produced via immunoSEQ multiplex PCR; TCRdb's table is partial and in-frame only. The sample contains 160,000 or so clones, approximately 85% of which appear only once. Sequencing used peripheral blood. The receptors originated from a woman aged 45-65 years with COVID-19, enrolled during active disease.

This clone was detected a few times. The gene calls are TRBV11-2 and TRBJ2-5; 16 bases line up with TRBD2. The CDR3 runs to 17 residues. Germline loops: CDR1 SGHAT, CDR2 FQNNGV. Trimming took 1 base from V and 5 from J; bases not matched to a gene: 4. CDR3 nucleotide sequence: TGTGCCAGCAGCTTAGGCGGGACTAGCGGGGGGGCGGAGACCCAGTACTTC. Translation gives CASSLGGTSGGAETQYF.

This clone was detected only once. The DNA of the CDR3 is TGCGCCAGCAGCCAAGCCGCCTGGATAGCCAGCACAGATACGCAGTATTTT. Protein sequence: CASSQAAWIASTDTQYF. The V gene is TRBV4-3, the J gene TRBJ2-3; D call uncertain. Germline values: CDR1 LGHNA, CDR2 YSLEER. The CDR3 is 17 amino acids. V lost 1 base to trimming and J lost 0 bases, with 14 bases between them.

V is TRBV6-2 or TRBV6-3 and J is TRBJ2-5; 9 bases are shared with TRBD1. V lost 4 bases to trimming and J lost 5 bases; unmatched junction nucleotides: 8. The CDR3 contains 15 residues. Germline CDR1 is MNHEY and CDR2 is SVGEGT. The CDR3 DNA is TGTGCCAGCAGTTGGCGGACAGGGGCTTGGGAGACCCAGTACTTC. Translating it yields CASSWRTGAWETQYF.

This clone was found a few times. The CDR3, as DNA: TGTGCCACCAGCGGGGGACAGGGGGCGGACTATGGCTACACCTTC. Protein sequence: CATSGGQGADYGYTF. The rearrangement joins TRBV15 to TRBJ1-2; 12 nucleotides align to TRBD1. The junction had 4 bases not matched to a gene; V was cut back by 5 bases and J by 3 bases. CDR3 length: 15 amino acids. The germline gives CDR1 LNHNV, CDR2 YYDKDF (reference sequence).

This chain links TRBV2 with TRBJ2-1, with 12 bases aligning to TRBD1. CDR3 length equals 16 residues. V was clipped by 5 bases and J by 9 bases; unmatched bases: 11. The germline gives CDR1 SNHLY, CDR2 FYNNEI. The CDR3 is CASSPPPGQGAGEQFF. The CDR3 nucleotides read TGTGCCAGCAGTCCACCCCCGGGACAGGGGGCAGGTGAGCAGTTCTTC. The full variable domain, completed using reference TRBV2 and TRBJ2-1, is EPEVTQTPSHQVTQMGQEVILRCVPISNHLYFYWYRQILGQKVEFLVSFYNNEISEKSEIFDDQFSVERPDGSNFTLKIRSTKLEDSAMYFCASSPPPGQGAGEQFFGPGTRLTVL.

This clone was seen more than once but under ten times. The chain carries TRBV19 and TRBJ2-7; no clear D gene. From germline, CDR1 is LNHDA and CDR2 SQIVND (reference sequence). Trimming removed 5 bases at V and 5 bases at J, with 19 bases between. The CDR3 has 15 amino acids. The CDR3 reads CASSGLGQVGDEQYF. The CDR3 region has the DNA TGTGCCAGTAGTGGGCTTGGCCAGGTTGGCGACGAGCAGTACTTC.

The V and J genes are TRBV14 and TRBJ2-1; a possible D gene is TRBD1 (6 bases). V was shortened by 1 base and J by 8 bases, with 12 bases between the two germline ends. Germline CDR1 and CDR2: SGHDN and FVKESK. The length of the CDR3 is 14 residues. The CDR3 loop reads CASSQGRGWDEQFF. DNA for the CDR3: TGTGCCAGCAGCCAAGGTAGGGGGTGGGATGAGCAGTTCTTC.

V and J are TRBV27 and TRBJ2-3, with D unresolved. Germline-derived CDR1 and CDR2 are MNHEY and SMNVEV (reference sequence). The CDR3 length is 12 residues. Deletions cut 4 bases from V and 4 bases from J, with 6 bases between. In DNA, the CDR3 is TGTGCCAGCAGTTCCCGGGCAGATACGCAGTATTTT. Translated: CASSSRADTQYF.

The chain has TRBV7-9 and TRBJ2-1; 9 nucleotides line up with TRBD2. CDR3 length equals 13 residues. V dropped 4 bases and J dropped 10; count of bases not matched to a gene: 5. CDR1 and CDR2 (germline): SEHNR, FQNEAQ (reference sequence). The CDR3 sequence: CASSSVAGGEQFF. In nucleotides, the CDR3 is TGTGCCAGCAGCTCCGTCGCGGGGGGGGAGCAGTTCTTC.

V and J are TRBV18 and TRBJ1-1; D remains unclear. Germline V gene data show CDR1 as KGHSH and CDR2 as LQKENI. The CDR3 runs to 13 residues. V lost 4 bases, J lost 1 base, and 7 bases lay in between. The CDR3 here is CASSRQANTEAFF. DNA of the CDR3: TGTGCCAGCTCACGCCAGGCGAACACTGAAGCTTTCTTT.

The chain couples TRBV7-2 to TRBJ1-1; D uncertain. Trimming cost V 6 bases and J 5 bases, with 16 bases left between them. Per germline, CDR1 SGHTA and CDR2 FQGNSA. CDR3 length: 14 amino acids. The CDR3, as DNA: TGTGCCAGCAGGCGCGGTGGAAGTGAGACTGAAGCTTTCTTT. This gives the protein CASRRGGSETEAFF.

The genes are TRBV10-3 and TRBJ1-2, with 9 positions matching TRBD1. Trimming at V came to 3 bases and at J to 5 bases, leaving 16 bases not matched to a gene. Germline CDR1 and CDR2: ENHRY and SYGVKD. The CDR3 sequence is 18 residues long. The CDR3 DNA follows: TGTGCCATCAGTGATCTCGCGGGACAGGGAGGGAAGGGGTATGGCTACACCTTC. Protein product: CAISDLAGQGGKGYGYTF.

This clone was seen only a few times. Other DNA sequences within the sample encode an identical CDR3. The chain is built from TRBV5-1 and TRBJ2-3; 11 bases fit TRBD2. The germline gives CDR1 SGHRS, CDR2 YFSETQ. This CDR3 comprises 16 residues. Trimming took 0 bases from V and 6 from J; bases not matched to a gene: 6. The CDR3 nucleotides read TGCGCCAGCAGCTTGGTGTTAGCGGGGGGGTCGGATACGCAGTATTTT. Translated, it gives CASSLVLAGGSDTQYF.

The chain is built from TRBV19 and TRBJ2-6, with no clear D. Between the trimmed V and J ends, which lost 7 bases and 4 bases, there was a span of 5 bases. The CDR3 loop spans 12 amino acids. Germline CDR1 LNHDA, CDR2 SQIVND (reference sequence). The CDR3 protein is CASIGGANVLTF. CDR3 nucleotide sequence: TGTGCCAGTATTGGCGGGGCCAACGTCCTGACTTTC.

The chain couples TRBV19 to TRBJ1-5; the D is unclear. From germline, CDR1 is LNHDA and CDR2 SQIVND (reference sequence). This CDR3 has 14 residues. Trimming removed 7 bases at V and 6 bases at J, with 16 bases between. In nucleotides, the CDR3 is TGTGCCAGTACGGTGTCGGGGTCGGGTCAGCCCCAGCATTTT. Protein product: CASTVSGSGQPQHF.

The CDR3 loop is CASSYDLANTGELFF. DNA for the CDR3: TGTGCCAGCAGTTATGACCTAGCTAACACCGGGGAGCTGTTTTTT. The gene calls are TRBV6-2 or TRBV6-3 and TRBJ2-2, with a tentative D call TRBD2 (5 bases). Trimming took off 3 bases at V and 2 bases at J, with 10 bases between the two ends. Germline-derived CDR1 and CDR2 are MNHEY and SVGEGT. The length of the CDR3 is 15 residues.

The chain uses TRBV4-1 and TRBJ2-1, with 11 positions matching TRBD2. V shed 0 bases and J 4 bases; nucleotides not matched to a gene: 5. Germline V lookup: CDR1 MGHRA, CDR2 YSYEKL. The CDR3 has 17 residues. In nucleotides, the CDR3 is TGCGCCAGCAGCCAAGATCCCGGGACTAGCGGATACAATGAGCAGTTCTTC. Residues: CASSQDPGTSGYNEQFF.

The genes are TRBV6-5 and TRBJ1-1, with D possibly matching TRBD1 (6 bases). Germline loops: CDR1 MNHEY, CDR2 SVGAGI. This CDR3 spans 15 amino acids. The ends were cut back, 5 bases at V and 1 base at J, with 14 bases in the middle. The DNA for the CDR3 is TGTGCCAGCAGTAAACAGGGCGCGGGGAACACTGAAGCTTTCTTT. It specifies CASSKQGAGNTEAFF.

J is TRBJ2-3 and V is TRBV6-5, with D tentatively TRBD2 (6 bases). CDR1 MNHEY and CDR2 SVGAGI come from the germline V gene. V lost 5 bases, J lost 7 bases, and 19 bases lay in between. CDR3 length: 15 residues. The CDR3 DNA is TGTGCCAGCAGTACCCCGGGACTGGGGGTCTATACGCAGTATTTT. Protein sequence: CASSTPGLGVYTQYF.

V usage is TRBV6-5 and J usage is TRBJ1-1; 8 bases are a match to TRBD1. The CDR3 has 14 residues. The ends lost 6 bases at V and 1 base at J; junction bases unmatched: 4. Looked up from germline, CDR1 is MNHEY and CDR2 is SVGAGI. CDR3 residues: CASRTGQANTEAFF. DNA for the CDR3: TGTGCCAGCAGGACGGGACAGGCGAACACTGAAGCTTTCTTT.

This clone was detected only once. J is TRBJ2-5 and V is TRBV7-7; a possible D gene is TRBD1 (6 bases). Trimming removed 5 bases at V and 5 bases at J, with 15 bases between. Per the germline V gene, CDR1 is SSHAT and CDR2 is FNYEAQ (reference sequence). CDR3 length: 14 amino acids. The CDR3 loop reads CASSVRTAQETQYF. The CDR3, as DNA: TGTGCCAGCAGCGTCAGGACAGCCCAGGAGACCCAGTACTTC.

The rearrangement joins TRBV13 to TRBJ2-7, with a weak D call TRBD1 (5 bases). CDR1 and CDR2 (germline): PRHDT, FYEKMQ (reference sequence). CDR3 length: 13 residues. Trimming pared 5 bases from V and 4 bases from J, leaving 12 bases between. The CDR3 loop reads CASSNGHQYEQYF. CDR3 coding DNA: TGTGCCAGCAGCAATGGACATCAGTACGAGCAGTACTTC.

The chain has TRBV7-3 and TRBJ2-2; D not resolved. CDR1 and CDR2 (germline): SGHTA, FQGTGA. Trimming removed 4 bases at V and 6 bases at J, with 15 bases between. This CDR3 region has 15 residues. CDR3 in DNA: TGTGCCAGCAGCTCCAGCAGTGGAGAAGCCGGGGAGCTGTTTTTT. Residues: CASSSSSGEAGELFF. The whole variable domain, filled in from reference TRBV7-3 and TRBJ2-2, reads GAGVSQTPSNKVTEKGKYVELRCDPISGHTALYWYRQSLGQGPEFLIYFQGTGAADDSGLPNDRFFAVRPEGSVSTLKIQRTERGDSAVYLCASSSSSGEAGELFFGEGSRLTVL.

The chain recombines TRBV2 with TRBJ2-3; perhaps TRBD2 as D (5 bases). CDR1 and CDR2 from the germline V gene are SNHLY and FYNNEI. The CDR3 totals 16 residues. V lost 6 bases to trimming and J lost 4 bases, with 20 bases between them. The CDR3 sequence: CASRTPPGSVSDTQYF. In DNA form, the CDR3 reads TGTGCCAGCAGGACTCCGCCTGGTAGCGTGTCAGATACGCAGTATTTT.

This clone was found once. This chain links TRBV5-5 with TRBJ2-7; the match to TRBD1 covers 7 bases. The length of the CDR3 is 14 residues. In germline, CDR1 is SGHKS, CDR2 YYEKEE (reference sequence). Germline trimming cut 0 bases from V and 0 bases from J; bases unmatched to any gene: 0. CDR3 sequence reads: CASSLGDSSYEQYF. The DNA for the CDR3 is TGTGCCAGCAGCTTGGGGGACAGCTCCTACGAGCAGTACTTC.

The rearrangement joins TRBV7-6 to TRBJ1-1; 9 nucleotides agree with TRBD1. V gave up 3 bases and J gave up 8 bases; unmatched junction bases: 4. The germline V gene has CDR1 SGHVS and CDR2 FNYEAQ. There are 13 residues in the CDR3. CDR3 DNA sequence: TGTGCCAGCAGCTTGGGACAGGGTATGGAAGCTTTCTTT. Protein sequence: CASSLGQGMEAFF. Looking up the rest from reference TRBV7-6 and TRBJ1-1 gives the full variable domain: GAGVSQSPRYKVTKRGQDVALRCDPISGHVSLYWYRQALGQGPEFLTYFNYEAQQDKSGLPNDRFSAERPEGSISTLTIQRTEQRDSAMYRCASSLGQGMEAFFGQGTRLTVV.

This chain links TRBV6-1 with TRBJ1-4, with TRBD1 matching over 7 bases. Germline CDR1 reads MNHNS; CDR2 reads SASEGT. The CDR3 contains 15 residues. Trimming at V came to 0 bases and at J to 6 bases, leaving 4 bases not matched to a gene. The CDR3 protein is CASSEAGRGYEKLFF. For the CDR3, the DNA is TGTGCCAGCAGTGAAGCGGGCAGGGGGTATGAAAAACTGTTTTTT.

The V call is TRBV10-3, the J call TRBJ2-5, with D uncertain. Trimming removed 1 base from V and 5 bases from J, with 5 bases in between. Germline CDR1 reads ENHRY; CDR2 reads SYGVKD. The CDR3 is 12 amino acids. The CDR3 region has the DNA TGTGCCATCAGTGAGTTACGGGAGACCCAGTACTTC. Translation: CAISELRETQYF.

This clone appeared once. The chain joins TRBV6-5 to TRBJ1-4, with D tentatively TRBD1 (5 bases). V lost 2 bases to trimming and J lost 5 bases, with 9 bases between them. The CDR3 has 14 amino acids. From germline, CDR1 is MNHEY and CDR2 SVGAGI. Written as DNA, the CDR3 is TGTGCCAGCAGTTACCAGGGTCCCAATGAAAAACTGTTTTTT. It translates to CASSYQGPNEKLFF.

V is TRBV19 and J is TRBJ2-5; possibly TRBD1 for D (6 bases). V lost 2 bases and J lost 3, with 16 bases in between. The CDR3 extends over 16 amino acids. Germline assignment: CDR1 LNHDA and CDR2 SQIVND (reference sequence). The CDR3 nucleotides are TGTGCCAGTAGTATAAATGGCAGGGGCCGTGAAGAGACCCAGTACTTC. Translating it yields CASSINGRGREETQYF.

The gene calls are TRBV10-2 and TRBJ1-1, with TRBD1 matching over 7 bases. The CDR3 extends over 13 amino acids. CDR1 WSHSY and CDR2 SAAADI come from the germline V gene. Trimming at V came to 6 bases and at J to 4 bases, leaving 5 bases not matched to a gene. CDR3: CASREQGGTEAFF. CDR3 coding DNA: TGCGCCAGCAGAGAGCAGGGGGGCACTGAAGCTTTCTTT.

The chain joins TRBV15 to TRBJ2-7; D is perhaps TRBD1 (5 bases). CDR1 LNHNV and CDR2 YYDKDF come from the germline V gene (reference sequence). The CDR3 totals 14 residues. V gave up 4 bases and J gave up 2 bases, with 12 bases separating them. For the CDR3, the DNA is TGTGCCACCAGCATTTCAGGGTCCCCCTACGAGCAGTACTTC. Translated, it gives CATSISGSPYEQYF.